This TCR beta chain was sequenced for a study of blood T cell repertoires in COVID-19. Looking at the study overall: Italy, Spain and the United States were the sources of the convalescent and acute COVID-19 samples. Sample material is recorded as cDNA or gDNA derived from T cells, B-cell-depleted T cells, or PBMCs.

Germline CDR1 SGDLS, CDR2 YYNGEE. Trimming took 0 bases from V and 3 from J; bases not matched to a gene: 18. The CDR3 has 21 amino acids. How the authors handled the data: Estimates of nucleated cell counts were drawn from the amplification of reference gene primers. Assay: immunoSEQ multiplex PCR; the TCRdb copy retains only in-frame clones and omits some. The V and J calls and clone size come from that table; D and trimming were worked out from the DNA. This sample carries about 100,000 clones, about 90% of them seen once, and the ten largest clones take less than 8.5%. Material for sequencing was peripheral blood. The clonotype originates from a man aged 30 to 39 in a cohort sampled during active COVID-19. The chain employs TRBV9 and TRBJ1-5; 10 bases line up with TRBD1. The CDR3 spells CASSVVNLRGQGPRINQPQHF. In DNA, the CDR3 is TGTGCCAGCAGCGTAGTCAACCTAAGGGGACAGGGGCCCCGGATCAATCAGCCCCAGCATTTT.